The 27 T cell receptor beta chains below all came from one sample that was sequenced in a study of blood T cell repertoires in COVID-19. Assay used: immunoSEQ multiplex PCR; TCRdb lists only in-frame clones, some missing. The sample contains 50,000 or so clones, about three quarters of which appear only once. Sequencing input: peripheral blood. The receptor set was obtained from a human donor with active or convalescent COVID-19. The donor label of this sample is uncertain.

This chain connects TRBV30 to TRBJ1-4; no clear D. Germline V CDR1 and CDR2: GTSNPN, SVGIG (reference sequence). The CDR3 totals 12 residues. V shed 0 bases and J shed 12 bases, with 11 bases lying between them. The CDR3 DNA follows: TGTGCCTGGAGTGTACCCGGGATTGAACTGTTTTTT. The encoded protein is CAWSVPGIELFF.

This clone appeared a few times. The chain is built from TRBV4-1 and TRBJ2-1, with TRBD2 matching 12 bases. Trimming cost V 1 base and J 0 bases; bases outside gene matches: 1. The CDR3 runs 17 residues. CDR1 and CDR2 from the germline V gene are MGHRA and YSYEKL. The CDR3 protein is CASSQGGLAGSYNEQFF. The DNA for the CDR3 is TGCGCCAGCAGCCAAGGGGGACTAGCGGGCTCCTACAATGAGCAGTTCTTC.

V is TRBV11-2 and J is TRBJ2-1, with D maybe TRBD1 (5 bases). The V end was cut by 2 bases, the J end by 8 bases, with 7 bases between. The V gene's germline CDR1 is SGHAT and CDR2 FQNNGV. This CDR3 is 12 amino acids long. CDR3 sequence reads: CASSLKQDEQFF. The CDR3 DNA sequence: TGTGCCAGCAGCTTAAAACAGGATGAGCAGTTCTTC.

This clone was seen a handful of times. The chain uses TRBV15 and TRBJ1-2; 9 bases align to TRBD1. Germline loops: CDR1 LNHNV, CDR2 YYDKDF (reference sequence). Trimming at V came to 3 bases and at J to 8 bases, leaving 7 bases not matched to a gene. CDR3 size: 14 residues. Here the CDR3 reads CATSREQGARGYTF. CDR3 DNA sequence: TGTGCCACCAGCAGGGAACAGGGGGCGCGGGGCTACACCTTC.

The chain combines TRBV11-1 with TRBJ1-1; D unclear. This CDR3 spans 11 amino acids. Per the germline V gene, CDR1 is SGHAT and CDR2 is FQDESV (reference sequence). With 7 bases removed from V and 4 bases from J, the gap between germline ends came to 7 bases. DNA of the CDR3: TGTGCCAGCATCAGGTCCACTGAAGCTTTCTTT. Translation gives CASIRSTEAFF.

The rearrangement joins TRBV5-1 to TRBJ1-2; D call uncertain. This CDR3 is built from 15 residues. Trimming cost V 1 base and J 0 bases, with 10 bases left between them. Germline V lookup: CDR1 SGHRS, CDR2 YFSETQ. CDR3 sequence reads: CASSLTPGTNYGYTF. The CDR3 DNA sequence: TGCGCCAGCAGCTTGACCCCGGGAACTAACTATGGCTACACCTTC.

The table lists this clone with a few counts. The J gene is TRBJ2-7, the V gene TRBV30; 8 nucleotides align to TRBD1. The CDR3 consists of 15 residues. Looked up from germline, CDR1 is GTSNPN and CDR2 is SVGIG (reference sequence). V lost 4 bases to trimming and J lost 0 bases; unmatched junction nucleotides: 8. Here the CDR3 DNA reads TGTGCCTGGATCCCACAGGGGGATATCTCCTACGAGCAGTACTTC. This codes for CAWIPQGDISYEQYF.

CDR3: CASSIGVLEQFF. CDR3 DNA: TGTGCCAGTAGTATAGGCGTTCTGGAGCAGTTCTTC. The chain combines TRBV19 with TRBJ2-1, with no clear D. This CDR3 spans 12 amino acids. The germline V and J ends were trimmed by 1 base and 10 bases, with 8 bases remaining between them. Germline values: CDR1 LNHDA, CDR2 SQIVND (reference sequence).

The chain recombines TRBV11-2 with TRBJ1-6, with D possibly matching TRBD1 (6 bases). The germline V and J ends were trimmed by 3 bases and 10 bases, with 13 bases remaining between them. Germline-derived CDR1 and CDR2 are SGHAT and FQNNGV. The CDR3 has 14 amino acids. CDR3: CASSLGGGKSPLHF. For the CDR3, the DNA is TGTGCCAGCAGCTTGGGAGGGGGAAAATCACCCCTCCACTTT. The variable domain in full, with the rest retrieved from reference TRBV11-2 and TRBJ1-6, is EAGVAQSPRYKIIEKRQSVAFWCNPISGHATLYWYQQILGQGPKLLIQFQNNGVVDDSQLPKDRFSAERLKGVDSTLKIQPAKLEDSAVYLCASSLGGGKSPLHFGNGTRLTVT.

V and J are TRBV6-2 or TRBV6-3 and TRBJ2-1, with unresolved D. Trimming cost V 2 bases and J 0 bases, with 11 bases left between them. Per the germline V gene, CDR1 is MNHEY and CDR2 is SVGEGT. The CDR3 contains 16 residues. CDR3 protein: CASSYPSKSSYNEQFF. For the CDR3, the DNA is TGTGCCAGCAGTTACCCATCGAAGAGCTCCTACAATGAGCAGTTCTTC.

The rearrangement joins TRBV5-1 to TRBJ1-4; TRBD1 might be the D (6 bases). Germline V gives CDR1 SGHRS, CDR2 YFSETQ. CDR3 length equals 18 residues. Deletions cut 0 bases from V and 2 bases from J, with 17 bases between. In DNA form, the CDR3 reads TGCGCCAGCAGCTTGGCCTTGGGCAGGGGTAGCACTAATGAAAAACTGTTTTTT. Translating it yields CASSLALGRGSTNEKLFF. Complete variable domain (other parts from reference TRBV5-1 and TRBJ1-4): KAGVTQTPRYLIKTRGQQVTLSCSPISGHRSVSWYQQTPGQGLQFLFEYFSETQRNKGNFPGRFSGRQFSNSRSEMNVSTLELGDSALYLCASSLALGRGSTNEKLFFGSGTQLSVL.

This rearrangement joins TRBV24-1 to TRBJ2-3, with D possibly being TRBD2 (6 bases). CDR3 length: 15 amino acids. The germline V and J ends were trimmed by 4 bases and 2 bases, with 12 bases remaining between them. CDR1 KGHDR and CDR2 SFDVKD come from the germline V gene. The CDR3 DNA reads TGTGCCACCAGTGAGTTAGCGGCACCCACAGATACGCAGTATTTT. It translates to CATSELAAPTDTQYF.

CDR3 region: CASRTRGTGGYEQYF. The CDR3 DNA is TGTGCCAGCAGAACGAGGGGGACAGGGGGCTACGAGCAGTACTTC. This chain links TRBV28 with TRBJ2-7; 11 bases match TRBD1. This CDR3 region has 15 residues. The germline V gene encodes CDR1 MDHEN and CDR2 SYDVKM. V dropped 6 bases and J dropped 3; count of bases not matched to a gene: 7.

This chain links TRBV7-2 with TRBJ2-7; a weak D match, TRBD2 (5 bases). The CDR3 has 13 residues. Germline CDR1 is SGHTA and CDR2 is FQGNSA. V lost 5 bases, J lost 4 bases, and 12 bases lay in between. This CDR3 reads CASSVPGWYEQYF. The CDR3 coding sequence is TGTGCCAGCAGCGTCCCGGGGTGGTACGAGCAGTACTTC.

The chain carries TRBV27 and TRBJ2-7; 8 bases fit TRBD1. CDR1 is MNHEY and CDR2 is SMNVEV in the germline V gene (reference sequence). The ends lost 8 bases at V and 2 bases at J; junction bases unmatched: 8. This CDR3 has 14 residues. CDR3 nucleotide sequence: TGTGCCAGCTCTCTGGGGGGACAGGCCTACGAGCAGTACTTC. It translates to CASSLGGQAYEQYF.

The V and J genes are TRBV5-4 and TRBJ2-1; no clear D. The V gene's germline CDR1 is SGHNT and CDR2 YYREEE (reference sequence). Trimming took 5 bases from V and 10 from J, leaving 28 bases between them. The CDR3 covers 17 residues. The CDR3 here is CASSSGPIGDPLGEQFF. The DNA of the CDR3 is TGTGCCAGCAGTTCAGGCCCCATTGGTGACCCCCTGGGCGAGCAGTTCTTC.

In nucleotides, the CDR3 is TGTGCCTGGAGTGCCTTGGGCAGGGGGCAACGTGAGCAGTTCTTC. Amino acids: CAWSALGRGQREQFF. The V call is TRBV30, the J call TRBJ2-1; 8 positions match TRBD1. Trimming cost V 1 base and J 9 bases; bases outside gene matches: 11. CDR3 length: 15 amino acids. The germline V gene encodes CDR1 GTSNPN and CDR2 SVGIG (reference sequence).

The CDR3 sequence is CASSGRDIFTDTQYF. Here the CDR3 DNA reads TGTGCCAGCAGCGGTCGGGACATTTTCACAGATACGCAGTATTTT. This rearrangement joins TRBV3-1 (or the pseudogene TRBV3-2) to TRBJ2-3; TRBD1 is a possible D gene (6 bases). The CDR3 extends over 15 amino acids. Germline CDR1 reads LGHDT; CDR2 reads YNNKEL (reference sequence). Deletions cut 5 bases from V and 2 bases from J, with 14 bases between.

The gene calls are TRBV6-5 and TRBJ1-1, with D possibly being TRBD1 (6 bases). The germline V and J ends were trimmed by 2 bases and 3 bases, with 13 bases remaining between them. The germline CDR1 and CDR2 sequences are MNHEY and SVGAGI. The length of the CDR3 is 15 residues. The CDR3 here is CASSYLDRLYTEAFF. The CDR3 region has the DNA TGTGCCAGCAGTTACCTGGACAGACTCTACACTGAAGCTTTCTTT.

The rearrangement uses TRBV6-2 or TRBV6-3 and TRBJ1-1, with unresolved D. The CDR3 sequence is 14 residues long. V dropped 4 bases and J dropped 0 bases, with 9 bases sitting between them. Germline V gene data show CDR1 as MNHEY and CDR2 as SVGEGT. This CDR3 is CASSSHSMNTEAFF. The CDR3 DNA is TGTGCCAGCAGTTCCCACTCCATGAACACTGAAGCTTTCTTT.

This clone was observed a handful of times. The V gene is TRBV3-1 (or the pseudogene TRBV3-2), the J gene TRBJ1-2; D is unclear. Trimming took 6 bases from V and 6 from J, leaving 17 bases between them. The CDR3 loop spans 14 amino acids. Germline V gives CDR1 LGHDT, CDR2 YNNKEL (reference sequence). DNA of the CDR3: TGTGCCAGCAGACCTCTAGTGTCCCGGGATGGCTACACCTTC. It encodes CASRPLVSRDGYTF.

This clone appeared a few times. The V call is TRBV14, the J call TRBJ2-7; D is uncertain. Germline CDR1 is SGHDN and CDR2 is FVKESK. This CDR3 is 15 amino acids long. V was pared by 1 base and J by 9 bases, with 19 bases between. The CDR3 here is CASSQVAGLSMGQYF. In DNA, the CDR3 is TGTGCCAGCAGCCAAGTCGCAGGTCTGAGTATGGGGCAGTACTTC.

The table lists this clone with a count of one. The rearrangement links TRBV9 to TRBJ2-1, with D possibly TRBD2 on 6 matching bases. Germline-derived CDR1 and CDR2 are SGDLS and YYNGEE. The CDR3 covers 14 residues. V was trimmed by 3 bases and J by 12 bases, leaving 19 bases between them. Written as DNA, the CDR3 is TGTGCCAGCAGCGAGCCGGGACTGGGTAAAGTGCAGTTCTTC. It codes for CASSEPGLGKVQFF.

The rearrangement joins TRBV3-1 (or the pseudogene TRBV3-2) to TRBJ1-5; D not resolved. The V gene lost 2 bases and the J gene lost 4 bases, with 9 bases spanning the gap. Per the germline V gene, CDR1 is LGHDT and CDR2 is YNNKEL (reference sequence). CDR3 size: 14 residues. CDR3 in DNA: TGTGCCAGCAGCCAAACGGGGAATAATCAGCCCCAGCATTTT. It is translated as CASSQTGNNQPQHF.

The J gene is TRBJ2-3, the V gene TRBV9; 11 bases map to TRBD2. The CDR3 consists of 17 residues. Germline V CDR1 and CDR2: SGDLS, YYNGEE. The ends lost 4 bases at V and 2 bases at J; junction bases unmatched: 9. CDR3 DNA sequence: TGTGCCAGCAGCTCCCTTAGCGGGAGGGCCCCCACAGATACGCAGTATTTT. This encodes CASSSLSGRAPTDTQYF. Combining the CDR3 with reference TRBV9 and TRBJ2-3 gives the whole variable domain DSGVTQTPKHLITATGQRVTLRCSPRSGDLSVYWYQQSLDQGLQFLIQYYNGEERAKGNILERFSAQQFPDLHSELNLSSLELGDSALYFCASSSLSGRAPTDTQYFGPGTRLTVL.

This CDR3 is CASTNTGTRDYEQYF. As DNA, the CDR3 is TGTGCCAGCACAAACACCGGGACTAGAGATTACGAGCAGTACTTC. The chain is built from TRBV6-5 and TRBJ2-7; TRBD2 aligns across 8 bases. The CDR3 totals 15 residues. Germline loops: CDR1 MNHEY, CDR2 SVGAGI. V was pared by 7 bases and J by 4 bases, with 12 bases of the junction left unmatched.

This chain links TRBV29-1 with TRBJ2-2, with TRBD1 matching over 8 bases. V lost 5 bases to trimming and J lost 4 bases; unmatched junction nucleotides: 0. Germline assignment: CDR1 SQVTM and CDR2 ANQGSEA. The CDR3 has 12 amino acids. The CDR3 loop reads CSVTGGTGELFF. The CDR3 nucleotides are TGCAGCGTTACAGGGGGCACCGGGGAGCTGTTTTTT.